The 8 T cell receptor beta chains below come from one sample, sequenced in a study of blood T cells in healthy people across ages. Primers used in a second PCR of about 7 to 12 cycles were a sample-barcoded 5' primer and a J-beta primer mix. From the 5' RACE reads, TCRdb called clonotypes with MiXCR, one entry per CDR3 protein. The sample records approximately 1,700,000 distinct CDR3 sequences, roughly 43% being singletons. Sequenced material: blood. The receptor source for this set is a human donor in good health.

In its sample, this clonotype was seen a few times. The gene calls are TRBV6-5 and TRBJ2-5; D remains unclear. The CDR3 length is 14 residues. The germline gives CDR1 MNHEY, CDR2 SVGAGI. Trimming pared 4 bases from V and 5 bases from J, leaving 14 bases between. The CDR3: CASSSAGYKETQYF. CDR3 DNA: TGTGCCAGCAGTTCGGCCGGGTACAAGGAGACCCAGTACTTC.

This clonotype was detected a few times. The gene calls are TRBV7-2 and TRBJ2-3, with 9 bases aligning to TRBD1. The CDR3 length is 16 residues. The V segment lost 5 bases and the J segment 3 bases; nucleotides outside the gene matches: 9. The germline V gene has CDR1 SGHTA and CDR2 FQGNSA. CDR3 coding DNA: TGTGCCAGCAGCACCCTGACAGGGGGGTATACAGATACGCAGTATTTT. It encodes CASSTLTGGYTDTQYF.

V gene TRBV4-2 combines with J gene TRBJ1-2; tentatively, D is TRBD1 (6 bases). This CDR3 comprises 15 residues. Trimming took 4 bases from V and 8 from J, leaving 20 bases between them. Germline V gene sequence: CDR1 LGHNA, CDR2 YNFKEQ. The CDR3 DNA sequence: TGTGCCAGCAGCCGCCAGGGGATTCATACTTTAGGCTACACCTTC. It translates to CASSRQGIHTLGYTF.

V gene TRBV7-2 combines with J gene TRBJ2-7; TRBD1 matches at 8 bases. This CDR3 spans 15 amino acids. Trimming at V came to 5 bases and at J to 3 bases, leaving 9 bases not matched to a gene. Per the germline V gene, CDR1 is SGHTA and CDR2 is FQGNSA. This CDR3 is CASSRTGGQDYEQYF. CDR3 nucleotides: TGTGCCAGCAGCAGAACAGGGGGACAGGACTACGAGCAGTACTTC.

The rearrangement uses TRBV24-1 and TRBJ2-3; maybe TRBD2 (7 bases). The CDR3 consists of 18 residues. The germline V and J ends were trimmed by 0 bases and 4 bases, with 19 bases remaining between them. Germline V CDR1 and CDR2: KGHDR, SFDVKD. The CDR3 spells CATSDLGSGGGQSDTQYF. The CDR3 DNA is TGTGCCACCAGTGATTTGGGAAGTGGGGGGGGCCAGTCAGATACGCAGTATTTT.

This sequence joins TRBV12-3 or TRBV12-4 and TRBJ1-2, with D possibly being TRBD1 (5 bases). The CDR3 contains 15 residues. V lost 4 bases to trimming and J lost 2 bases, with 14 bases between them. Here the CDR3 DNA reads TGTGCCAGCAGTTCTGGGTCAGGGTCCAACTATGGCTACACCTTC. Translating gives CASSSGSGSNYGYTF.

The chain recombines TRBV6-6 with TRBJ2-7; a weak D match, TRBD1 (6 bases). CDR1 and CDR2 from the germline V gene are MNHNY and SVGAGI (reference sequence). The CDR3 length is 13 residues. V was pared by 2 bases and J by 6 bases, with 11 bases between. Written as DNA, the CDR3 is TGTGCCAGCAGTTACATGGAAGGGGGCGAGCAGTACTTC. Its translation is CASSYMEGGEQYF.

This clonotype occurred a few times. This chain uses TRBV6-2 or TRBV6-3 with TRBJ1-2; perhaps TRBD1 as D (5 bases). Trimming stripped 2 bases from V and 8 bases from J, with 12 bases between. This CDR3 is 13 amino acids long. CDR1 is MNHEY, CDR2 SVGEGT, per germline. CDR3 sequence reads: CASSYLGEGGYTF. For the CDR3, the DNA is TGTGCCAGCAGTTACCTGGGGGAAGGCGGCTACACCTTC.